The 25 T cell receptor beta chains given below trace back to one sample, sequenced in a study of blood T cell repertoires in COVID-19. The data were produced by immunoSEQ multiplex PCR, yet TCRdb's version contains in-frame clones alone and is incomplete. Found here are 84,000 or so clones, 80% of them singletons; the top ten hold around 11%. Material: peripheral blood. These receptors all stem from a woman aged 40 to 50 with active or convalescent COVID-19.

V and J are TRBV4-1 and TRBJ2-3, with D unresolved. Trimming removed 4 bases at V and 4 bases at J, with 9 bases between. Germline values: CDR1 MGHRA, CDR2 YSYEKL. The CDR3 spans 13 residues. The CDR3 region has the DNA TGCGCCAGCAGCCTTAGGAGTCCAGATACGCAGTATTTT. It encodes CASSLRSPDTQYF.

The CDR3 here is CASSQDQTGTYGYTF. CDR3 sequence (DNA): TGTGCCAGCAGCCAAGATCAGACAGGGACCTATGGCTACACCTTC. The rearrangement uses TRBV14 and TRBJ1-2; TRBD1 matches 7 bases. The CDR3 length is 15 residues. The germline V gene has CDR1 SGHDN and CDR2 FVKESK. V lost 0 bases to trimming and J lost 4 bases; unmatched junction nucleotides: 5. The complete variable domain, with remaining parts taken from reference TRBV14 and TRBJ1-2, reads EAGVTQFPSHSVIEKGQTVTLRCDPISGHDNLYWYRRVMGKEIKFLLHFVKESKQDESGMPNNRFLAERTGGTYSTLKVQPAELEDSGVYFCASSQDQTGTYGYTFGSGTRLTVV.

Only one count was recorded for this clone. This chain uses TRBV18 with TRBJ2-3; 9 bases match TRBD2. The CDR3 extends over 15 amino acids. Germline V gives CDR1 KGHSH, CDR2 LQKENI. Germline trimming cut 1 base from V and 6 bases from J; bases unmatched to any gene: 5. DNA for the CDR3: TGTGCCAGCTCACCACAGCGGGGGGCCGCGGATACGCAGTATTTT. Its protein is CASSPQRGAADTQYF.

V and J are TRBV7-2 and TRBJ2-7, with D maybe TRBD1 (6 bases). The V gene lost 6 bases and the J gene lost 2 bases, with 11 bases spanning the gap. Germline CDR1 SGHTA, CDR2 FQGNSA. This CDR3 is built from 13 residues. CDR3 in amino acids: CASSRQAAYEQYF. The CDR3 DNA reads as TGTGCCAGCAGTCGACAGGCTGCCTACGAGCAGTACTTC.

The chain combines TRBV5-4 with TRBJ2-5, with 9 bases fitting TRBD2. There are 17 residues in the CDR3. The V gene end was trimmed by 4 bases and the J gene end by 2 bases; junction bases not matched to a gene: 12. Germline CDR1 SGHNT, CDR2 YYREEE (reference sequence). In DNA form, the CDR3 reads TGTGCCAGCAGCGCTGGAGGGAGCGGGGGGCAACAAGAGACCCAGTACTTC. It is translated as CASSAGGSGGQQETQYF.

The rearrangement links TRBV18 to TRBJ1-4, with 10 bases that match TRBD1. Germline lookup yields CDR1 KGHSH and CDR2 LQKENI. CDR3 length: 15 residues. J lost 8 bases, V lost 0 bases, and 3 bases had no gene match. The CDR3 spells CASSPPTGGREKLFF. The DNA for the CDR3 is TGTGCCAGCTCACCACCGACAGGGGGCCGCGAAAAACTGTTTTTT. The full variable domain, rest sourced from reference TRBV18 and TRBJ1-4, is NAGVMQNPRHLVRRRGQEARLRCSPMKGHSHVYWYRQLPEEGLKFMVYLQKENIIDESGMPKERFSAEFPKEGPSILRIQQVVRGDSAAYFCASSPPTGGREKLFFGSGTQLSVL.

This clone was observed a handful of times. The CDR3 region has the DNA TGTGCCAGCACCGTTAGCGGGGGGGCCGGGGAGCTGTTTTTT. Amino acids: CASTVSGGAGELFF. The rearrangement joins TRBV2 to TRBJ2-2; the match to TRBD2 covers 11 bases. With 7 bases clipped from V and 6 bases from J, the junction kept 4 bases outside the gene matches. Germline V lookup: CDR1 SNHLY, CDR2 FYNNEI. The CDR3 runs to 14 residues.

The chain joins TRBV4-3 to TRBJ2-7; TRBD2 agrees at 11 bases. The germline gives CDR1 LGHNA, CDR2 YSLEER. This CDR3 is built from 15 residues. V shed 3 bases, J shed 4 bases, and the junction held 5 bases outside the gene matches. CDR3 DNA sequence: TGCGCCAGCAGCCAGCAACTAGCGGGAGCATACGAGCAGTACTTC. Its translation is CASSQQLAGAYEQYF.

V gene TRBV4-3 combines with J gene TRBJ2-3, with 12 bases identical to TRBD2. Germline trimming cut 4 bases from V and 4 bases from J; bases unmatched to any gene: 15. Germline assignment: CDR1 LGHNA and CDR2 YSLEER. This CDR3 comprises 19 residues. The CDR3 sequence is CASSLLTPASGGGSDTQYF. CDR3 sequence (DNA): TGCGCCAGCAGCCTCTTGACCCCCGCTAGCGGGGGGGGGTCAGATACGCAGTATTTT.

The J gene is TRBJ2-7, the V gene TRBV21-1; whether TRBD2, the table's D call, matches the DNA was not checked. TRBV21-1 is a pseudogene locus. This CDR3 region has 21 residues. CDR3 sequence (DNA): TGTGCCAGCAGCAAAGACACCCCCCCCTCAAGACTCGGACTAGCGGGCTACGAGCAGTACTTC. Translating gives CASSKDTPPSRLGLAGYEQYF.

This chain links TRBV27 with TRBJ1-2; TRBD1 is a possible D gene (5 bases). Trimming removed 6 bases at V and 4 bases at J, with 18 bases between. Per the germline V gene, CDR1 is MNHEY and CDR2 is SMNVEV (reference sequence). The CDR3 totals 15 residues. CDR3 nucleotides: TGTGCCAGCAGCCATTCTTACGGGGGGGTCTATGGCTACACCTTC. Protein product: CASSHSYGGVYGYTF.

This chain links TRBV4-3 with TRBJ2-1; 7 nucleotides agree with TRBD2. Looked up from germline, CDR1 is LGHNA and CDR2 is YSLEER. The CDR3 is 16 amino acids. The trim removed 4 bases at V and 8 bases at J, leaving 14 bases unmatched. The CDR3 reads CASSRLTSSLYDEQFF. In DNA form, the CDR3 reads TGCGCCAGCAGCCGCTTGACTAGCAGCTTGTACGATGAGCAGTTCTTC.

This clone turned up a few times. V usage is TRBV20-1 and J usage is TRBJ2-7; 7 positions agree with TRBD2. Germline V CDR1 and CDR2: DFQATT, SNEGSKA (reference sequence). CDR3 size: 11 residues. The V segment lost 7 bases and the J segment 6 bases; nucleotides outside the gene matches: 6. Here the CDR3 DNA reads TGCAGTGTTGTTGGGGGGGTCGAGCAGTACTTC. Translating gives CSVVGGVEQYF.

V is TRBV15 and J is TRBJ1-4, with D hard to call. V gave up 0 bases and J gave up 9 bases, with 5 bases separating them. In germline, CDR1 is LNHNV, CDR2 YYDKDF (reference sequence). CDR3 size: 12 residues. The chain's CDR3 is CATSRDRQKLFF. In DNA form, the CDR3 reads TGTGCCACCAGCAGAGATCGTCAAAAACTGTTTTTT. The complete variable domain, with remaining parts taken from reference TRBV15 and TRBJ1-4, reads DAMVIQNPRYQVTQFGKPVTLSCSQTLNHNVMYWYQQKSSQAPKLLFHYYDKDFNNEADTPDNFQSRRPNTSFCFLDIRSPGLGDTAMYLCATSRDRQKLFFGSGTQLSVL.

The CDR3 here is CASRPNGDYSPLHF. Written as DNA, the CDR3 is TGTGCCAGCAGACCAAATGGAGATTATTCACCCCTCCACTTT. This chain connects TRBV6-5 to TRBJ1-6, with unresolved D. This CDR3 has 14 residues. V was cut by 6 bases and J by 8 bases, with 14 bases left in between. Germline-derived CDR1 and CDR2 are MNHEY and SVGAGI.

The chain combines TRBV5-6 with TRBJ2-3, with D maybe TRBD1 (6 bases). Trimming shortened V by 1 base and J by 2 bases, and 14 bases separated the two germline ends. Germline-derived CDR1 and CDR2 are SGHDT and YYEEEE. CDR3 length equals 16 residues. The CDR3 nucleotides read TGTGCCAGCAGCTTGCGGAACAGGGCCGCCACAGATACGCAGTATTTT. Protein product: CASSLRNRAATDTQYF. Drawing the rest from reference TRBV5-6 and TRBJ2-3, the complete variable domain is DAGVTQSPTHLIKTRGQQVTLRCSPKSGHDTVSWYQQALGQGPQFIFQYYEEEERQRGNFPDRFSGHQFPNYSSELNVNALLLGDSALYLCASSLRNRAATDTQYFGPGTRLTVL.

CDR3 bases: TGTGCCACCAGCTTCCTAGGAACCGGGACAGCCGATCGGGCTAATGAAAAACTGTTTTTT. This sequence encodes CATSFLGTGTADRANEKLFF. The J gene is TRBJ1-4, the V gene TRBV15, with TRBD1 matching 7 bases. The CDR3 runs to 20 residues. Trimming took 5 bases from V and 3 from J; bases not matched to a gene: 21. CDR1 and CDR2 from the germline V gene are LNHNV and YYDKDF (reference sequence).

This chain connects TRBV7-2 to TRBJ2-5; TRBD2 matches 12 bases. Unmatched junction bases numbered 10, after V lost 1 base and J lost 4 bases. Germline lookup yields CDR1 SGHTA and CDR2 FQGNSA. The CDR3 is 18 amino acids. The CDR3 reads CASSLVASGGAAGETQYF. The CDR3 DNA is TGTGCCAGCAGCTTAGTGGCTAGCGGGGGGGCCGCAGGAGAGACCCAGTACTTC.

The chain joins TRBV6-2 or TRBV6-3 to TRBJ1-1; D may be TRBD1 (6 bases). The CDR3 length is 13 residues. V lost 5 bases and J 4 bases, leaving 11 bases between the germline ends. Per the germline V gene, CDR1 is MNHEY and CDR2 is SVGEGT. For the CDR3, the DNA is TGTGCCAGCAGTGGGGGGGGGCGCACTGAAGCTTTCTTT. Its translation: CASSGGGRTEAFF.

The chain uses TRBV4-1 and TRBJ2-6, with TRBD1 matching 7 bases. Per germline, CDR1 MGHRA and CDR2 YSYEKL. CDR3 size: 18 residues. The ends lost 3 bases at V and 2 bases at J; junction bases unmatched: 10. The CDR3 nucleotides read TGCGCCAGCAGCCACCAGGGGGTACTCGGGGCTGGGGCCAACGTCCTGACTTTC. It encodes CASSHQGVLGAGANVLTF.

This clone has a single count. CDR3 nucleotides: TGTGCCAGCAGCCCCTCCCCGACAGCCGACACTGAAGCTTTCTTT. Translated, it gives CASSPSPTADTEAFF. V gene TRBV6-5 combines with J gene TRBJ1-1, with a tentative D call TRBD1 (5 bases). V was shortened by 6 bases and J by 3 bases, with 17 bases between the two germline ends. This CDR3 is built from 15 residues. The V gene's germline CDR1 is MNHEY and CDR2 SVGAGI.

This clone was counted only a few times. CDR3 nucleotides: TGTGCCAGCAGTGAATATGGGGCCGGGACAGGTTACAATGAGCAGTTCTTC. Translating gives CASSEYGAGTGYNEQFF. J is TRBJ2-1 and V is TRBV25-1; 8 bases align to TRBD1. The germline gives CDR1 MGHDK, CDR2 SYGVNS. The V and J ends lost 0 bases and 4 bases, in that order; junction bases with no gene match: 8. The CDR3 length is 17 residues.

The rearrangement joins TRBV13 to TRBJ2-7, with 8 positions matching TRBD1. The CDR3 totals 15 residues. Germline CDR1 reads PRHDT; CDR2 reads FYEKMQ (reference sequence). J lost 2 bases, V lost 2 bases, and 5 bases had no gene match. DNA for the CDR3: TGTGCCAGCAGCTTATTCCGGACAGGGACCTACGAGCAGTACTTC. Its protein product is CASSLFRTGTYEQYF.

The rearrangement uses TRBV5-4 and TRBJ2-3; no clear D gene. From germline, CDR1 is SGHNT and CDR2 YYREEE (reference sequence). V lost 2 bases and J 4 bases, leaving 8 bases between the germline ends. The CDR3 is 13 amino acids. The CDR3 spells CASSFSTADTQYF. CDR3 coding DNA: TGTGCCAGCAGCTTTTCCACAGCAGATACGCAGTATTTT.

The chain carries TRBV19 and TRBJ2-2, with a weak D call TRBD1 (5 bases). In germline, CDR1 is LNHDA, CDR2 SQIVND (reference sequence). The CDR3 runs to 14 residues. Trimming removed 3 bases at V and 7 bases at J, with 12 bases between. The CDR3 nucleotides read TGTGCCAGTAGTATTACTGGGGCAGGCGGGGAGCTGTTTTTT. Amino acids: CASSITGAGGELFF.